The 8 T cell receptor beta chains below come from one sample, sequenced in a study of immune cell composition in non-small cell lung cancer. Measured with immunoSEQ multiplex PCR; TCRdb has only the in-frame clones, and not every one. The table lists approximately 13,000 clones, over 75% of them singletons, with over 8.5% in the top ten. The material sequenced was lung tumor tissue. These receptors were obtained from a human donor with non-small cell lung cancer.

The chain links TRBV6-5 to TRBJ2-7; no definite D call. The CDR3 length is 15 residues. Germline V gene sequence: CDR1 MNHEY, CDR2 SVGAGI. The V and J ends lost 4 bases and 6 bases respectively, with 19 bases between them. Here the CDR3 reads CASSFSTGRTAEQYF. The DNA for the CDR3 is TGTGCCAGCAGTTTCTCGACGGGCAGGACGGCCGAGCAGTACTTC.

The chain is built from TRBV6-5 and TRBJ1-2; TRBD1 might be the D (5 bases). CDR1 and CDR2 (germline): MNHEY, SVGAGI. This CDR3 region has 15 residues. Trimming pared 7 bases from V and 6 bases from J, leaving 21 bases between. CDR3 coding DNA: TGTGCCAGCAAAAGGGCCCAGGGCCTTTATCATGGCTACACCTTC. Translated: CASKRAQGLYHGYTF.

The chain has TRBV7-9 and TRBJ1-1, with D hard to call. Germline V gene sequence: CDR1 SEHNR, CDR2 FQNEAQ (reference sequence). Trimming shortened V by 3 bases and J by 4 bases, and 9 bases separated the two germline ends. The length of the CDR3 is 13 residues. The CDR3 DNA follows: TGTGCCAGCAGCTTTCAGGAGGCCACTGAAGCTTTCTTT. Encoded protein: CASSFQEATEAFF.

The chain is built from TRBV19 and TRBJ2-1; D gene uncertain. CDR3 length: 13 residues. V was shortened by 8 bases and J by 7 bases, with 15 bases between the two germline ends. Per germline, CDR1 LNHDA and CDR2 SQIVND (reference sequence). The CDR3 protein is CASENGYRNEQFF. The CDR3 DNA follows: TGTGCCAGTGAGAACGGCTACCGAAATGAGCAGTTCTTC.

This chain joins TRBV18 and TRBJ1-2; D ambiguous. V was pared by 1 base and J by 0 bases, with 12 bases between. The V gene's germline CDR1 is KGHSH and CDR2 LQKENI. CDR3 length: 16 amino acids. CDR3 residues: CASSPRPGTANYGYTF. The CDR3, as DNA: TGTGCCAGCTCACCACGGCCCGGAACCGCTAACTATGGCTACACCTTC.

This clone is large within its sample. This chain uses TRBV9 with TRBJ2-7, with D possibly TRBD1 on 6 matching bases. This CDR3 region has 14 residues. Trimming cost V 0 bases and J 4 bases, with 11 bases left between them. Germline CDR1 SGDLS, CDR2 YYNGEE. The CDR3 loop is CASSVATGQYEQYF. DNA for the CDR3: TGTGCCAGCAGCGTAGCAACAGGGCAGTACGAGCAGTACTTC. Based on the CDR3 plus reference TRBV9 and TRBJ2-7, the full variable domain is DSGVTQTPKHLITATGQRVTLRCSPRSGDLSVYWYQQSLDQGLQFLIQYYNGEERAKGNILERFSAQQFPDLHSELNLSSLELGDSALYFCASSVATGQYEQYFGPGTRLTVT.

By its share, this clone is medium-sized (0.01 to 0.1%). The V gene is TRBV25-1, the J gene TRBJ2-7; D may be TRBD1 (5 bases). Looked up from germline, CDR1 is MGHDK and CDR2 is SYGVNS. The CDR3 has 16 amino acids. Trimming took 7 bases from V and 5 from J, leaving 24 bases between them. CDR3 coding DNA: TGTGCCAGCAATCGAAAACCTATGGGGCTCGCCAACGAGCAGTACTTC. It yields the protein CASNRKPMGLANEQYF.

The sample holds a few counts of this clone. This chain links TRBV19 with TRBJ1-2; 11 positions agree with TRBD1. The CDR3 runs 14 residues. From germline, CDR1 is LNHDA and CDR2 SQIVND (reference sequence). Losses at the gene ends were 3 bases for V and 8 bases for J; bases not matched to a gene: 5. The chain's CDR3 is CASSIGQGARGYTF. The CDR3, as DNA: TGTGCCAGTAGTATCGGACAGGGGGCGAGAGGCTACACCTTC.